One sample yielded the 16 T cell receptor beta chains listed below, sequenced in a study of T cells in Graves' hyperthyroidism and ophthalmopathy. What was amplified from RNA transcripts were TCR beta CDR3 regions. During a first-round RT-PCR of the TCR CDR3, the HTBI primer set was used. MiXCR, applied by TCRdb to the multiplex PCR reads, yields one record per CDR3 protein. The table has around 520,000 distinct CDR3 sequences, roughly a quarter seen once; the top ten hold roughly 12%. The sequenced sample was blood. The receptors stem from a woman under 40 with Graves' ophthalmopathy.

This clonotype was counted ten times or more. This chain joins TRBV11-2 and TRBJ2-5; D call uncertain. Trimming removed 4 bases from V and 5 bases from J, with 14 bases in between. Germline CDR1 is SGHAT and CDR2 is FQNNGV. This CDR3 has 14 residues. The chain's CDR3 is CASSSLQGRETQYF. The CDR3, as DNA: TGTGCCAGCAGCTCTCTACAAGGGCGGGAGACCCAGTACTTC.

CDR3 region: CASIPEVDTEAFF. The CDR3 DNA reads TGTGCCAGCATACCCGAGGTCGACACTGAAGCTTTCTTT. The V call is TRBV2, the J call TRBJ1-1; D ambiguous. This CDR3 region has 13 residues. From germline, CDR1 is SNHLY and CDR2 FYNNEI. The V end lost 7 bases, the J end lost 3 bases, and 12 bases lay between the germline ends.

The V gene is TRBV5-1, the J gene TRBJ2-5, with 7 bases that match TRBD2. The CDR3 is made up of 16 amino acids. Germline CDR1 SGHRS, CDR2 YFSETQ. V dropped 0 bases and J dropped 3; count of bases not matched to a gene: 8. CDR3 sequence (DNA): TGCGCCAGCAGCTTGGCCGGGAGGCAAGACAAAGAGACCCAGTACTTC. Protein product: CASSLAGRQDKETQYF.

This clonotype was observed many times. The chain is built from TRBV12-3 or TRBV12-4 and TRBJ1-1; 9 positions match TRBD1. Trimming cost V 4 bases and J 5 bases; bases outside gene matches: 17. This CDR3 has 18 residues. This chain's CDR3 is CASSSGDRDEIKGTEAFF. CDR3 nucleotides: TGTGCCAGCAGTTCCGGGGACAGGGATGAGATTAAGGGTACTGAAGCTTTCTTT.

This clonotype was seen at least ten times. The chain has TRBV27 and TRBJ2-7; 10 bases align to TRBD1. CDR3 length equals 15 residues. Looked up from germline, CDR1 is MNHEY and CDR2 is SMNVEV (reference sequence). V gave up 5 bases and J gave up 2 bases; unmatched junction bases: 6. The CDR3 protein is CASSTGTGEAYEQYF. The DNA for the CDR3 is TGTGCCAGCAGTACCGGGACAGGGGAGGCCTACGAGCAGTACTTC.

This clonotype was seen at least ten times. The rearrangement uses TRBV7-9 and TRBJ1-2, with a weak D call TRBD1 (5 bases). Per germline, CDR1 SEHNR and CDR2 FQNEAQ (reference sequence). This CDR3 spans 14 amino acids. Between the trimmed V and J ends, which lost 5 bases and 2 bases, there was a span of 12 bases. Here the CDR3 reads CASSAGPKNYGYTF. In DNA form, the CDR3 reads TGTGCCAGCAGCGCGGGACCGAAGAACTATGGCTACACCTTC.

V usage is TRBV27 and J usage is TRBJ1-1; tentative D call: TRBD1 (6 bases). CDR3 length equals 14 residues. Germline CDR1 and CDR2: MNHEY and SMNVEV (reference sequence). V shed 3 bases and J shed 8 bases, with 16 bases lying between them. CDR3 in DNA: TGTGCCAGCAGTTTCCTCTCCGCGGGGGCGGAAGCTTTCTTT. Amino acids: CASSFLSAGAEAFF.

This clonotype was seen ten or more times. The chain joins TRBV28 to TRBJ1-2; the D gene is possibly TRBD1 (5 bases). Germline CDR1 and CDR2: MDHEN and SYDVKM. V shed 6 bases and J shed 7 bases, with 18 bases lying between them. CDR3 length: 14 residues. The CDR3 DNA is TGTGCCAGCAGAGGGGCGGGGGGTGGAGGTGGCTACACCTTC. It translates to CASRGAGGGGGYTF.

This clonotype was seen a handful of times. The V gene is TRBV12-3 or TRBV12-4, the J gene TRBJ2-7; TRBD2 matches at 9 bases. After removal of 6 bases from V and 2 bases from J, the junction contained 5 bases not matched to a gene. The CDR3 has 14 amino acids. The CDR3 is CASSGTSSTYEQYF. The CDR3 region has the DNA TGTGCCAGCAGCGGGACTAGCTCAACCTACGAGCAGTACTTC.

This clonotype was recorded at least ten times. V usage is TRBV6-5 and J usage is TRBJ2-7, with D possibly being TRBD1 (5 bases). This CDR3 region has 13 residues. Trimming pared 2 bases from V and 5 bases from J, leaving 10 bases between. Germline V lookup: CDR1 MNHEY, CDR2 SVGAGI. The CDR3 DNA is TGTGCCAGCAGTTACCAGGGTGGGAACGAGCAGTACTTC. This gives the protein CASSYQGGNEQYF.

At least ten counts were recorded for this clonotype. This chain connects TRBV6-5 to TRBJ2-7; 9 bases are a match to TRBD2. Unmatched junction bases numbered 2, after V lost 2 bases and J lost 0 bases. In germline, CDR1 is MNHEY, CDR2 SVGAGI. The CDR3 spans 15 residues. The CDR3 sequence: CASSYGGGASYEQYF. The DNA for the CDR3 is TGTGCCAGCAGTTACGGCGGGGGGGCCTCCTACGAGCAGTACTTC.

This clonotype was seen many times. The CDR3 loop reads CAKIPGQRHYGYTF. In DNA form, the CDR3 reads TGTGCCAAAATACCGGGACAGCGACACTATGGCTACACCTTC. The rearrangement uses TRBV6-4 and TRBJ1-2; TRBD1 matches 7 bases. The CDR3 spans 14 residues. In germline, CDR1 is MRHNA, CDR2 SNTAGT. The J segment lost 3 bases and the V segment lost 10 bases, leaving 11 bases of the junction unmatched.

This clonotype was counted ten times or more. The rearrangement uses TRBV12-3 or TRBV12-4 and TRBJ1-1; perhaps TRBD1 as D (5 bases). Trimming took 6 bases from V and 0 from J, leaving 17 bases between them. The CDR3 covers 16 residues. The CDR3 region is CASSPSGGFMNTEAFF. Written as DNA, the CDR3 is TGTGCCAGCAGCCCATCCGGGGGATTCATGAACACTGAAGCTTTCTTT.

This CDR3 is CASSLTGLSEAFF. The CDR3 region has the DNA TGTGCCAGCAGCTTAACAGGGCTATCTGAAGCTTTCTTT. The rearrangement joins TRBV11-1 to TRBJ1-1; TRBD1 is a possible D gene (6 bases). CDR3 size: 13 residues. V shed 2 bases and J shed 6 bases, with 10 bases lying between them. Germline lookup yields CDR1 SGHAT and CDR2 FQDESV (reference sequence).

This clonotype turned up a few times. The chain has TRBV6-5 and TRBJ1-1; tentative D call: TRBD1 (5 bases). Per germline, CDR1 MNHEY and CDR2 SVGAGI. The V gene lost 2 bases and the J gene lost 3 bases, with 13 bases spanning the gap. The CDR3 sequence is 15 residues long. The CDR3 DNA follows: TGTGCCAGCAGTTACCCTATTAGGGGCCACACTGAAGCTTTCTTT. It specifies CASSYPIRGHTEAFF.

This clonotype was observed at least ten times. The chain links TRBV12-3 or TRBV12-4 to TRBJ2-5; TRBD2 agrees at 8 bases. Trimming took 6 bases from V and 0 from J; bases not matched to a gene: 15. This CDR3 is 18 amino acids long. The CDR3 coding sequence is TGTGCCAGCAGGGCGCTGCGCGGGGGGACCCAGTACCAAGAGACCCAGTACTTC. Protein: CASRALRGGTQYQETQYF.